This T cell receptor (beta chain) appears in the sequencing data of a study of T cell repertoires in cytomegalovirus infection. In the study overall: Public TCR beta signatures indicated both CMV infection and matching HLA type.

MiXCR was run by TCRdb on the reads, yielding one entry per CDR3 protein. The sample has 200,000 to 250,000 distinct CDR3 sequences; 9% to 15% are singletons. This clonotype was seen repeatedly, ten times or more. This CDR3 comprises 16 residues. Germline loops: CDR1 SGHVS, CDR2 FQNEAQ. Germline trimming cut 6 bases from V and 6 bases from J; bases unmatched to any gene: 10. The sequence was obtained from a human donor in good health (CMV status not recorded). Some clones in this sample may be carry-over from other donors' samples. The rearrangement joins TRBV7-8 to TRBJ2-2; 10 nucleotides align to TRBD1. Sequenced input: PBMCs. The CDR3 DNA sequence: TGTGCCAGCAGGAGTCCGAGGACAGGGGGTTCCGGGGAGCTGTTTTTT. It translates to CASRSPRTGGSGELFF.